This T cell receptor beta chain emerged from a study of T cell responses to AZD1222 COVID-19 vaccine. Study-wide findings and caveats: The CD4 TCRs associated with vaccination extended across spike and predominated at 160-218 and 743-854. In a largely white British group with more females than males, clonal diversity was possibly underestimated. Spike-specific TCR breadth and depth went up after people got two AZD1222 doses.

On this clone itself: Antigen specificity is unknown.

Germline V gives CDR1 KGHSH, CDR2 LQKENI. This CDR3 spans 16 amino acids. V lost 2 bases, J lost 1 base, and 12 bases lay in between. Some clones are missing from TCRdb's copy, which holds only in-frame ones; the method was immunoSEQ multiplex PCR. This sample has 150,000 to 200,000 clones, with roughly 92% found just once. The sequence was obtained from an adult in good health. The genes are TRBV18 and TRBJ1-5, with no clear D. Source: peripheral blood, taken on day 0 of AZD1222 vaccination. In DNA form, the CDR3 reads TGTGCCAGCTCACCAGCTAATTTCTTAAGCAATCAGCCCCAGCATTTT. Amino acid sequence: CASSPANFLSNQPQHF.